A selection of T cell receptor beta chains follows, all from one sample in a study of T cells in localized non-small cell lung cancer. Assay used: immunoSEQ multiplex PCR; TCRdb lists only in-frame clones, some missing. Of around 96,000 clones listed, around 90% are singletons. The sequencing here drew on PBMCs, taken before any cancer treatment. The receptors come from a woman aged 35 to 75 with stage II squamous cell lung carcinoma. Both conserved end residues are part of each CDR3. Fields, in order: V gene, clone size, D gene, J gene, CDR3 protein, CDR3 DNA. A D gene is named only where the DNA matches it firmly. The size field is filled for only some rows; it gives once, few, many or a size class.

TRBV2	NA	NA	TRBJ1-2	CASSEASGVGYGYTF	TGTGCCAGCAGTGAAGCCTCGGGGGTGGGCTATGGCTACACCTTC
TRBV27	NA	TRBD1	TRBJ2-2	CASSLRTGGSGELFF	TGTGCCAGCAGTTTACGGACAGGGGGGTCCGGGGAGCTGTTTTTT
TRBV25-1	NA	NA	TRBJ2-5	CASSEQERYQETQYF	TGTGCCAGCAGTGAGCAGGAAAGGTACCAAGAGACCCAGTACTTC
TRBV6-5	NA	TRBD1	TRBJ1-1	CASSWGQGLPAFF	TGTGCCAGCAGTTGGGGACAGGGATTACCAGCTTTCTTT
TRBV2	NA	TRBD1	TRBJ2-7	CASMGQPYEQYF	TGTGCCAGCATGGGACAGCCCTACGAGCAGTACTTC
TRBV10-3	NA	TRBD1	TRBJ2-7	CAISGGTGGIYEQYF	TGTGCCATCAGTGGGGGGACAGGGGGGATCTACGAGCAGTACTTC
TRBV15	NA	NA	TRBJ1-4	CATTGTSRPTNEKLFF	TGTGCCACCACAGGAACCAGTAGACCGACTAATGAAAAACTGTTTTTT
TRBV7-2	NA	TRBD1	TRBJ2-2	CASSGWTGGMSGELFF	TGTGCCAGCAGCGGATGGACAGGGGGTATGAGCGGGGAGCTGTTTTTT
TRBV7-8	NA	NA	TRBJ1-1	CASSHRVNTEAFF	TGTGCCAGCAGCCACAGGGTTAACACTGAAGCTTTCTTT
TRBV29-1	NA	NA	TRBJ2-4	CSAHKGGKNIQYF	TGCAGCGCACACAAGGGGGGTAAAAACATTCAGTACTTC
TRBV2	NA	TRBD1	TRBJ2-2	CASSVRDRVAGELFF	TGTGCCAGCAGTGTACGGGACAGGGTCGCCGGGGAGCTGTTTTTT
TRBV6-1	NA	TRBD1	TRBJ1-2	CASTIGQAVYGYTF	TGTGCCAGCACCATCGGACAGGCCGTCTATGGCTACACCTTC
TRBV10-1	NA	NA	TRBJ1-1	CASSESGRRGTEAFF	TGCGCCAGCAGTGAGTCCGGGCGTCGGGGCACTGAAGCTTTCTTT
TRBV5-1	NA	NA	TRBJ1-5	CASSLAGGDQPQHF	TGCGCCAGCAGCTTGGCCGGGGGAGATCAGCCCCAGCATTTT
TRBV27	once	NA	TRBJ1-1	CASSRVPNTEAFF	TGTGCCAGCAGTAGGGTCCCGAACACTGAAGCTTTCTTT
TRBV19	NA	NA	TRBJ1-5	CASHPQTGTGGNQPQHF	TGTGCCAGTCATCCCCAAACAGGGACTGGGGGCAATCAGCCCCAGCATTTT
TRBV10-2	NA	NA	TRBJ1-1	CASSPTGNTEAFF	TGCGCCAGCAGTCCGACGGGGAACACTGAAGCTTTCTTT
TRBV4-1	NA	NA	TRBJ1-2	CASSQERRNRDLGYTF	TGCGCCAGCAGCCAAGAACGCCGGAACAGGGACCTTGGCTACACCTTC
TRBV30	NA	NA	TRBJ2-3	CAWKPLARDTQYF	TGTGCCTGGAAGCCCCTCGCGAGAGATACGCAGTATTTT
TRBV5-1	NA	TRBD1	TRBJ2-2	CASSLGDRPNTGELFF	TGCGCCAGCAGCTTGGGGGACAGGCCAAACACCGGGGAGCTGTTTTTT
TRBV29-1	NA	NA	TRBJ2-1	CSGEASFNEQFF	TGCAGCGGGGAGGCAAGCTTCAATGAGCAGTTCTTC
TRBV10-3	NA	TRBD2	TRBJ2-7	CAISQSSGSTTKQYF	TGTGCCATCAGTCAGTCTAGCGGGAGTACGACGAAGCAGTACTTC
TRBV9	few	NA	TRBJ2-5	CASSEQGGAETQYF	TGTGCCAGCAGCGAACAGGGCGGGGCGGAGACCCAGTACTTC
TRBV28	NA	NA	TRBJ1-3	CASSLPGGGGNTIYF	TGTGCCAGCAGTTTACCCGGGGGAGGTGGAAACACCATATATTTT
TRBV27	NA	NA	TRBJ2-7	CASSLIGYEQYF	TGTGCCAGCTCCCTTATCGGTTACGAGCAGTACTTC
TRBV2	NA	NA	TRBJ1-2	CASSGKRDGYTF	TGTGCCAGCAGTGGGAAAAGGGATGGCTACACCTTC
TRBV6-5	NA	NA	TRBJ1-1	CASSFLSVGSTEAFF	TGTGCCAGCAGTTTCCTTTCGGTGGGATCAACTGAAGCTTTCTTT
TRBV27	NA	TRBD1	TRBJ1-1	CASGRQGATEAFF	TGTGCCAGCGGACGACAGGGGGCAACTGAAGCTTTCTTT
TRBV29-1	NA	NA	TRBJ2-7	CSVSTTSYEQYF	TGCAGCGTAAGTACGACTTCCTACGAGCAGTACTTC
TRBV5-6	NA	NA	TRBJ1-6	CASSLGQGRNSPLHF	TGTGCCAGCAGCTTGGGGCAGGGAAGAAATTCACCCCTCCACTTT
TRBV28	NA	NA	TRBJ2-7	CASSLNGPAYEQYF	TGTGCCAGCAGTTTAAACGGGCCTGCCTACGAGCAGTACTTC
TRBV29-1	NA	NA	TRBJ2-5	CSAGQMETQYF	TGCAGCGCTGGACAAATGGAGACCCAGTACTTC
TRBV6-5	NA	TRBD1	TRBJ1-3	CASQGAAGNTIYF	TGTGCCAGCCAGGGGGCAGCTGGAAACACCATATATTTT
TRBV19	NA	NA	TRBJ1-5	CASSRQGKTQTQHF	TGTGCCAGTAGTCGCCAGGGGAAGACGCAAACCCAGCATTTT
TRBV19	NA	TRBD1	TRBJ2-7	CASSMFHRGPYEQYF	TGTGCCAGTAGTATGTTTCACAGGGGTCCCTACGAGCAGTACTTC
TRBV28	NA	NA	TRBJ1-5	CASSLTSLPQHF	TGTGCCAGCAGTTTAACGTCCCTGCCCCAGCATTTT
TRBV19	NA	TRBD1	TRBJ1-4	CASSRGQVYNEKLFF	TGTGCCAGTAGTAGGGGACAGGTCTATAATGAAAAACTGTTTTTT
TRBV6-1	few	NA	TRBJ2-7	CASSVATALYEQYF	TGTGCCAGCAGTGTGGCAACCGCCCTCTACGAGCAGTACTTC